These T cell receptor beta chains were read from a single sample in a study of T cell responses to AZD1222 COVID-19 vaccine. Profiled with immunoSEQ multiplex PCR; TCRdb holds only in-frame clones, not every one. The sample has roughly 130,000 clones; around 90% are singletons. Here the sequenced sample was peripheral blood, taken on day 0 of MenACWY control vaccination. The receptors come from an adult in good health. Each CDR3 is given with its conserved first and last residue. Each record gives: clone size, V gene, CDR3 protein. Not all rows give a size; the values are once, few, many and, for expanded clones, a class.

.	TRBV11-2	CASSLGRGRYGYTF
once	TRBV4-1	CASSQAPRTDTQYF
.	TRBV3-1/TRBV3-2	CASSQTTGSSTDTQYF
.	TRBV30	CAWSPGVGTEAFF
.	TRBV30	CAWSRGNSNQPQHF
few	TRBV19	CASSDRGKTLHF
.	TRBV3-1/TRBV3-2	CASSQAGANYGYTF
.	TRBV19	CASEASGGYNEQFF
.	TRBV28	CASSFMPGLRTPRGTEAFF
.	TRBV28	CASSRGGSVKYEQYF
.	TRBV19	CASSIGQNTGELFF
.	TRBV27	CATLMTVTPTSPQYF
.	TRBV7-6	CASSLAGGQDYNEQFF
.	TRBV6-5	CASRPANYGYTF
once	TRBV5-5	CASSPGLDRSNQPQHF
once	TRBV27	CASSPRLGGTEAFF
.	TRBV2	CASSWGGNTEAFF
once	TRBV7-2	CASSFAGYSNQPQHF
few	TRBV24-1	CATSGAGGLAGVPSYNEQFF
.	TRBV24-1	CATSGHNEQFF
.	TRBV7-9	CASNRARADQETQYF
.	TRBV2	CASSQRRHLYQETQYF
.	TRBV15	CATGTGHSGNTIYF
.	TRBV7-9	CASSWDRGENTEAFF
.	TRBV5-1	CASSLSGAGGPTDTQYF
.	TRBV5-4	CASSLDRYYGYTF
.	TRBV30	CAWSLGEQYF
.	TRBV24-1	CATSDDGHNEQFF
.	TRBV5-1	CASSRQGTEAFF
.	TRBV10-1	CASSEGQGRTGELFF
once	TRBV9	CASSAGRGYNEKLFF
few	TRBV19	CASRTGFGTEAFF
.	TRBV7-9	CASSRGTSHNNEQFF
.	TRBV9	CASSSADRAAQQYF
.	TRBV19	CASSIAHRGRDEQYF
few	TRBV2	CASSTVQGSREKLFF
once	TRBV2	CASSRTGGNEKLFF
.	TRBV3-1/TRBV3-2	CASSQEGASYNEQFF
once	TRBV30	CAWSIPRGNGGYTF
.	TRBV25-1	CASSELGLAGYEQYF
.	TRBV6-1	CASSDPRTSGQNIQYF
.	TRBV7-6	CASSIGQGRHTEAFF
.	TRBV2	CASRDRGLISYEQYF
.	TRBV24-1	CATSDSRVGGDEQFF
.	TRBV21-1	CASSKKGRDASAGANVLTF
.	TRBV7-2	CASRRGRVGEQYF
.	TRBV24-1	CATSRRDTGGYTF
.	TRBV5-1	CASSLDSGPTYEQYF
.	TRBV2	CASRLEETQYF
.	TRBV11-3	CASSPTRGGTGELFF
few	TRBV21-1	CASSLDRDSNYGYTF
.	TRBV2	CASSVVDPSTDTQYF
.	TRBV7-9	CASSRLAGSTDTQYF
.	TRBV6-5	CASRSGGEGTEAFF
.	TRBV3-1/TRBV3-2	CASSLSGALEQYF
.	TRBV7-6	CASSHQGSGRVGQETQYF
.	TRBV10-2	CASSGSGTSGSYEQYF
.	TRBV19	CASKGEENEQFF
once	TRBV6-5	CASSYASSGPYNEQFF